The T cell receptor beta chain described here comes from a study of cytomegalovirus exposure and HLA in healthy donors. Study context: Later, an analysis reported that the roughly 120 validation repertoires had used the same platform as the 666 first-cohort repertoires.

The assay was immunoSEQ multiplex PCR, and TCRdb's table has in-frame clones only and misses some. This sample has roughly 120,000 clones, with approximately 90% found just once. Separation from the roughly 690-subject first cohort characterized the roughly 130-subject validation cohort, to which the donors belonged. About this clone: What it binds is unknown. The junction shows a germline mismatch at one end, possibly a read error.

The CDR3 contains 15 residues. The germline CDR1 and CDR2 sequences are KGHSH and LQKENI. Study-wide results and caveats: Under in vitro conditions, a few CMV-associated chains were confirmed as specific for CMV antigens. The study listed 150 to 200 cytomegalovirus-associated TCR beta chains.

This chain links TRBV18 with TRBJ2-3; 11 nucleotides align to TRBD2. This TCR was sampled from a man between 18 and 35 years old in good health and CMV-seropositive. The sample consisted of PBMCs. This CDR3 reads CASSPLAGDTDTQYF. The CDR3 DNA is TGTGCCAGCTCCCCACTAGCGGGGGACACAGATACGCAGTATTTT.